These 14 T cell receptor beta chains originate from one sample sequenced in a study of spatial heterogeneity in lung cancer. Each CDR3 protein is one row after TCRdb ran MiXCR on the 5' RACE reads. The sample gives about 50,000 distinct CDR3 sequences, about 7.4% of which show up once; about 13% is in the top ten. Time point denoted: sample taken at primary tumor resection. Whole RNA, isolated from tumor, nontumor lung or frozen PBMC, was sequenced without prior sorting. This specimen consisted of PBMCs, obtained at surgery. The receptors stem from a female donor with early-stage non-small cell lung cancer.

This clonotype was seen repeatedly, ten times or more. The genes are TRBV7-8 and TRBJ2-7, with 10 bases fitting TRBD2. The germline V gene encodes CDR1 SGHVS and CDR2 FQNEAQ. The CDR3 contains 16 residues. Germline trimming cut 2 bases from V and 4 bases from J; bases unmatched to any gene: 8. The CDR3 loop reads CASSLYERGGGYEQYF. CDR3 coding DNA: TGTGCCAGCAGCTTATATGAGCGGGGGGGCGGATACGAGCAGTACTTC.

This clonotype was seen more than once but under ten times. The CDR3, as DNA: TGTGCCAGCAGCTTAGCGGGGGAATTGGGCTACACCTTC. Its translation: CASSLAGELGYTF. The chain employs TRBV7-9 and TRBJ1-2; D is perhaps TRBD1 (5 bases). V lost 0 bases and J lost 8, with 10 bases in between. Germline V gene data show CDR1 as SEHNR and CDR2 as FQNEAQ (reference sequence). The CDR3 has 13 amino acids.

The V call is TRBV12-3 or TRBV12-4, the J call TRBJ1-3, with TRBD1 identical over 8 bases. V dropped 5 bases and J dropped 4; count of bases not matched to a gene: 7. The CDR3 loop spans 15 amino acids. The CDR3, as DNA: TGTGCCAGCAGTATCCCCGGGACAGGAGGAAACACCATATATTTT. It is translated as CASSIPGTGGNTIYF.

The V and J genes are TRBV29-1 and TRBJ2-7; D is unclear. In germline, CDR1 is SQVTM, CDR2 ANQGSEA. Trimming took off 5 bases at V and 0 bases at J, with 5 bases between the two ends. The CDR3 has 11 residues. The CDR3 DNA follows: TGCAGCGTTTACAGCTCCTACGAGCAGTACTTC. Encoded protein: CSVYSSYEQYF.

This clonotype came up many times. The chain employs TRBV7-2 and TRBJ2-3; 9 bases are shared with TRBD2. CDR1 and CDR2 from the germline V gene are SGHTA and FQGNSA. The CDR3 is 17 residues long. J lost 3 bases, V lost 2 bases, and 9 bases had no gene match. The CDR3 sequence is CASSLSQRGVRTDTQYF. In DNA form, the CDR3 reads TGTGCCAGCAGCTTATCCCAGCGGGGGGTGAGGACAGATACGCAGTATTTT.

This clonotype was picked up many times. The chain joins TRBV7-8 to TRBJ1-4; D is unclear. Germline V gives CDR1 SGHVS, CDR2 FQNEAQ. Trimming left V 1 base short and J 4 bases short, with 7 bases between. This CDR3 is 14 amino acids long. CDR3 in amino acids: CASSLGRLNEKLFF. DNA of the CDR3: TGTGCCAGCAGCTTAGGGCGGCTTAATGAAAAACTGTTTTTT.

This clonotype was observed many times. In DNA form, the CDR3 reads TGTGCCAGCAGCCCGGACAGAACAGATACGCAGTATTTT. It encodes CASSPDRTDTQYF. The chain has TRBV5-4 and TRBJ2-3; tentative D call: TRBD1 (6 bases). Deletions cut 4 bases from V and 3 bases from J, with 9 bases between. From germline, CDR1 is SGHNT and CDR2 YYREEE (reference sequence). This CDR3 is built from 13 residues.

This clonotype has a handful of counts. The CDR3 loop is CASSLDGTSGASRRAKNIQYF. As DNA, the CDR3 is TGTGCCAGCAGCTTAGACGGGACTAGCGGGGCTTCCAGGAGAGCCAAAAACATTCAGTACTTC. The J gene is TRBJ2-4, the V gene TRBV11-2; 13 bases are a match to TRBD2. After removal of 0 bases from V and 0 bases from J, the junction contained 11 bases not matched to a gene. The CDR3 contains 21 residues. CDR1 and CDR2 from the germline V gene are SGHAT and FQNNGV.

This clonotype was counted many times. The chain joins TRBV7-9 to TRBJ2-3; tentatively, D is TRBD2 (6 bases). Germline CDR1 SEHNR, CDR2 FQNEAQ (reference sequence). Between the trimmed V and J ends, which lost 1 base and 10 bases, there was a span of 18 bases. The CDR3 runs to 15 residues. The DNA of the CDR3 is TGTGCCAGCAGCTTAGATGCTAGCGAGGGTTTTCCGCAGTATTTT. It yields the protein CASSLDASEGFPQYF.

There are many counts of this clonotype. V gene TRBV4-3 combines with J gene TRBJ2-2; D perhaps matches TRBD1 (5 bases). Germline lookup yields CDR1 LGHNA and CDR2 YSLEER. The CDR3 has 17 amino acids. Trimming left V 3 bases short and J 1 base short, with 15 bases between. The CDR3 DNA reads TGCGCCAGCAGCCACCAACGGCAGGGCTGGAACACCGGGGAGCTGTTTTTT. It specifies CASSHQRQGWNTGELFF.

This clonotype has only a few counts. The genes are TRBV2 and TRBJ1-2; 7 bases align to TRBD1. Germline V gives CDR1 SNHLY, CDR2 FYNNEI. V shed 4 bases, J shed 7 bases, and the junction held 6 bases outside the gene matches. This CDR3 comprises 13 residues. CDR3 nucleotides: TGTGCCAGCAGTGGACAGGGTGGCGGTGGCTACACCTTC. It codes for CASSGQGGGGYTF.

J is TRBJ1-2 and V is TRBV6-6; D might be TRBD1 (6 bases). CDR1 is MNHNY and CDR2 is SVGAGI in the germline V gene (reference sequence). The CDR3 is 16 residues long. The ends were cut back, 0 bases at V and 1 base at J, with 12 bases in the middle. The CDR3 DNA is TGTGCCAGCAGTTACTCGCGGCGGGACAATAACTATGGCTACACCTTC. Protein sequence: CASSYSRRDNNYGYTF.

This clonotype was seen a handful of times. V and J are TRBV12-3 or TRBV12-4 and TRBJ2-3, with D uncertain. The V end was cut by 2 bases, the J end by 2 bases, with 5 bases between. The CDR3 sequence is 13 residues long. In DNA, the CDR3 is TGTGCCAGCAGTTTAAAGCCCACAGATACGCAGTATTTT. It translates to CASSLKPTDTQYF.

This clonotype occurred a few times. The rearrangement joins TRBV29-1 to TRBJ1-1; no clear D gene. This CDR3 spans 13 amino acids. Trimming took off 7 bases at V and 3 bases at J, with 15 bases between the two ends. Per germline, CDR1 SQVTM and CDR2 ANQGSEA. This CDR3 is CSGDNDIHTEAFF. In nucleotides, the CDR3 is TGCAGCGGCGATAACGACATACACACTGAAGCTTTCTTT.